What follows is one T cell receptor (beta chain) and its context. This specimen belongs to a study of blood T cell repertoires in COVID-19. Turning to the study itself: The United States, Italy and Spain provided the acute and convalescent COVID-19 samples. PBMCs, B-cell-depleted T cells, or T cells were the source of the cDNA or gDNA that made up the material.

The V and J ends lost 6 bases and 5 bases respectively, with 14 bases between them. This CDR3 region has 14 residues. Germline CDR1 reads MNHEY; CDR2 reads SVGAGI. Original data processing: From reference gene primer amplification, estimates of nucleated cell counts were derived. This table comes from immunoSEQ multiplex PCR, and its TCRdb copy is limited to in-frame clones, with some not included. The V and J calls and clone size are taken from that table; D and trimming were inferred from the DNA. The table lists 130,000 or so clones, 70% to 90% of them singletons. The TCR sequence derives from a woman aged 55 to 70 with acute or convalescent COVID-19. Material: peripheral blood. This chain uses TRBV6-5 with TRBJ1-5; D might be TRBD1 (6 bases). The CDR3 is CASRLDRTHQPQHF. For the CDR3, the DNA is TGTGCCAGCAGGTTGGACAGAACCCATCAGCCCCAGCATTTT.